The sequence of this T cell receptor beta chain was determined in a study of beta chain features in type 1 diabetes. Study-level information: Across all samples, roughly 100,000,000 sorted cells were examined. Regarding the study as a whole: All four CD4+ subsets from Type 1 diabetes patients carried moderately but significantly shorter TCRB CDR3s.

This clone has only a few counts. Its antigen is not identified. Expressed TCRB transcripts got sequenced, as all isolated RNA was reverse transcribed. Approximately 3.5 million reads per sample on average were obtained from naive, central memory and regulatory T cell samples. TCRdb's table, derived via immunoSEQ multiplex PCR, lists solely in-frame clones and lacks some. Among about 340,000 clones listed, less than 15% were seen once. A sort by CD45RO/CCR7/CD25/CD127/CD95/CD27 yielded CD4+ naive, central memory, regulatory and stem cell-like memory cells. Losses at the gene ends were 6 bases for V and 9 bases for J; bases not matched to a gene: 6. This CDR3 contains 13 residues. The germline V gene has CDR1 MNHEY and CDR2 SVGAGI.

Sequenced: naive CD4+ T cells from blood. The clonotype comes from a woman under 30 with type 1 diabetes. The chain has TRBV6-5 and TRBJ2-1, with 9 bases fitting TRBD2. The CDR3 nucleotides are TGTGCCAGCAGATCTAGCGGGGTGGCTGAGCAGTTCTTC. It encodes CASRSSGVAEQFF.